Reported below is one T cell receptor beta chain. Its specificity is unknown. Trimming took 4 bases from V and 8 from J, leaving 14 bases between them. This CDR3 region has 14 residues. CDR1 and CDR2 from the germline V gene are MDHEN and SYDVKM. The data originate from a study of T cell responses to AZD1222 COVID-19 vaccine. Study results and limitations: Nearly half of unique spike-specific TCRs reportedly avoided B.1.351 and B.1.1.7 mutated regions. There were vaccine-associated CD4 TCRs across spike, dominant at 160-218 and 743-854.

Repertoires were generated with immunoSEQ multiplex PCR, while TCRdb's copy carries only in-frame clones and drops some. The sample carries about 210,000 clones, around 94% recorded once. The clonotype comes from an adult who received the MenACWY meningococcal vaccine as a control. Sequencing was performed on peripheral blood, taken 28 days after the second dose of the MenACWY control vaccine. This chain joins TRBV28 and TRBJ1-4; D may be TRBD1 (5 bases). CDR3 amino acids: CASSSQGGEEKLFF. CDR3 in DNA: TGTGCCAGCAGTTCCCAGGGAGGGGAAGAAAAACTGTTTTTT.